The sequence of this T cell receptor (beta chain) was determined in a study of blood T cells in healthy people across ages. Overall study findings and caveats: A roughly linear age-dependent decrease characterized TCR beta diversity per million T cells.

In germline, CDR1 is PRHDT, CDR2 FYEKMQ (reference sequence). The CDR3 loop spans 15 amino acids. Concerning this clonotype: The target antigen is unknown. An end of the junction does not agree with germline; a read error may underlie this.

A second PCR, run for roughly 7 to 11 cycles, used a sample-barcoded 5' primer plus a J-beta primer mix. TCRdb called the 5' RACE reads again in MiXCR, with one record for every CDR3 protein. The repertoire includes around 990,000 distinct CDR3 sequences, about 25% of them detected once, and about 0.69% sits in the top ten. Total RNA extracted from each sample amounted to at least 5.5 micrograms. These records were also assigned to another study, of T cells of mothers and their children.

The TCR was taken from a girl aged 2-10 years in good health. Material for sequencing was blood. The chain links TRBV13 to TRBJ2-3; possible D gene TRBD1, 6 bases. The CDR3 region has the DNA TGTGCCCGCAGCTTAGCTGGGGGCAGCACAGATACGCAGTATTTT. Its protein is CARSLAGGSTDTQYF. Using reference TRBV13 and TRBJ2-3 for the parts outside the CDR3, the full variable domain is AAGVIQSPRHLIKEKRETATLKCYPIPRHDTVYWYQQGPGQDPQFLISFYEKMQSDKGSIPDRFSAQQFSDYHSELNMSSLELGDSALYFCARSLAGGSTDTQYFGPGTRLTVL.